This record looks at one T cell receptor (beta chain) sequence and its context. Its antigen remains unidentified. Base qualities are missing; no much larger clone stands one base away. This sample is part of a study of blood T cell repertoires in COVID-19 (dated by TCRdb to 2020 to 2022). Some background on the complete study: The collaborator samples originated in the United States, Italy and Spain and spanned the acute and convalescent phases of COVID-19. Nearly every sample came with metadata listing a de-identified subject ID, COVID-19 status, age in years and sex. The samples were drawn from the first 160 participants of the ongoing ImmuneRACE study and from about 1,200 subjects provided by 6 global collaborators. The prospective study material was composed of cDNA or gDNA derived from T cells, B-cell-depleted T cells, or PBMCs. The repertoires were released in a freely available public database intended as a resource for research on the immune response to SARS-CoV-2. Deeply sampled blood TCRbeta repertoires from subjects exposed to, actively infected with, or recovered from COVID-19 were included in the dataset. HLA class I and class II types, where available, came from metadata supplied by the sample provider rather than from assay-based typing. Broad study findings and their caveats: How much clinical and demographic metadata was included differed by source and by participant, and the metadata was provided uncurated.

The V end loses 3 bases and the J end loses 0 bases, and a stretch of 10 bases separates them. Via the germline V gene (reference sequence), CDR1 is SGHKS and CDR2 YYEKEE. The CDR3 holds 14 amino acids from the cysteine to the phenylalanine. The entry retains the CDR3 DNA only, 42 bases that are in frame from base 1. TCRbeta CDR3 regions were amplified from genomic DNA by means of the immunoSEQ Assay, a bias-controlled multiplex PCR. In the paper's pipeline: The number of nucleated cells in each sample was estimated from the amplification of reference gene primers within the assay. To quantify the absolute abundance of each unique TCRbeta CDR3 rearrangement, sequence reads were collapsed and filtered. For each sample, productive Simpson clonality was calculated as the square root of Simpson's diversity index over productive rearrangements. Not all clones reach the TCRdb copy of this immuneACCESS table, which keeps in-frame sequences only. Checked studies attribute under half of the gap to unresolved V genes and leave the rest unexplained. The D gene and trimming were derived from the DNA, and the V and J assignments and clone size from that table. The sample has more than 250,000 clones on record, around 87% of them singletons. The ten largest clones capture about 5% of the sample.

In the prospective study, participants were about 18 to 89 years old, resided in 20 to 30 geographic areas of the United States, and were enrolled through a virtual design. To assign participants to cohorts, the prospective study relied on clinical history that participants themselves reported in a screening survey and a study questionnaire. For ImmuneRACE Cohort 3, a participant was defined as recovered based on two consecutive negative NP/OP PCR tests, clearance by a healthcare professional, or resolution of symptoms. Each participant in the prospective study had whole blood, serum and a nasopharyngeal or oropharyngeal swab collected by mobile phlebotomists. Additional blood draws and questionnaires over an approximately two-month period could optionally be provided by prospective study participants. Before DNA extraction, blood samples from the prospective study were shipped at room temperature or frozen.

This receptor was taken from a woman in her twenties or thirties who had recovered from COVID-19. Sequencing was performed on PBMCs or T cells enriched from blood (not recorded which). The chain is made from TRBV5-5 and TRBJ2-7; TRBD1 might be the D gene, on 5 matching bases. The nucleotides read TGTGCCAGCAGCTCGGGTGACAGCTCCTACGAGCAGTACTTC. It translates to CASSSGDSSYEQYF.